These 5 T cell receptor beta chains originate from one sample sequenced in a study of regulatory T cells in long-lasting Graves disease. Regarding time point: newly diagnosed GD, antithyroid drugs for less than 3 months. Isolated PBMC RNA provided the starting material for the TCR library. HTBI primers from iRepertoire and Arm-PCR of CDR3 regions yielded the TCR beta libraries. TCRdb processed the multiplex PCR reads anew with MiXCR; each CDR3 protein has one entry. This sample carries some 560,000 distinct CDR3 sequences, about 16% of them seen once, and the ten largest clones take just under 25%. This sample also belongs to another study, concerning T cells in Graves' hyperthyroidism and ophthalmopathy.

The sequenced sample was peripheral blood mononuclear cells (PBMCs), obtained at new diagnosis, from a patient treated with antithyroid drugs. All receptors come from a woman aged 35-65 years with Graves disease.

CDR3 nucleotide sequence: TGTGCCAGTACGGACAGGGGGCGTCAGCCCCAGCATTTT. Translation: CASTDRGRQPQHF. V gene TRBV19 combines with J gene TRBJ1-5; TRBD1 aligns across 11 bases. The CDR3 sequence is 13 residues long. V gave up 7 bases and J gave up 6 bases; unmatched junction bases: 2. The germline V gene has CDR1 LNHDA and CDR2 SQIVND (reference sequence).

This clonotype was recorded many times. This rearrangement joins TRBV2 to TRBJ2-3, with 16 bases identical to TRBD2. Losses at the gene ends were 4 bases for V and 6 bases for J; bases not matched to a gene: 4. The CDR3 totals 16 residues. CDR1 is SNHLY and CDR2 is FYNNEI in the germline V gene. The CDR3 DNA reads as TGTGCCAGCAGTGGGGGACTAGCGGGGGGGCCCGATACGCAGTATTTT. Translated: CASSGGLAGGPDTQYF.

This clonotype occurred many times. This chain joins TRBV4-2 and TRBJ2-3; D is ambiguous. The CDR3 contains 12 residues. V lost 5 bases, J lost 4 bases, and 7 bases lay in between. CDR1 is LGHNA, CDR2 YNFKEQ, per germline. CDR3 DNA: TGTGCCAGCAGCGATGGAGCAGATACGCAGTATTTT. The encoded protein is CASSDGADTQYF.

This clonotype was seen at least ten times. The chain uses TRBV12-3 or TRBV12-4 and TRBJ2-2; D is possibly TRBD2 (5 bases). CDR3 length: 16 residues. The V end lost 6 bases, the J end lost 3 bases, and 17 bases lay between the germline ends. The CDR3 DNA reads TGTGCCAGCAGCCTCGGGGTGGCCCTACACACCGGGGAGCTGTTTTTT. Protein: CASSLGVALHTGELFF.

At least ten counts were recorded for this clonotype. CDR3 sequence: CAGGESGYEQYF. The DNA for the CDR3 is TGTGCTGGGGGGGAATCGGGCTACGAGCAGTACTTC. This chain connects TRBV30 to TRBJ2-7; 7 nucleotides align to TRBD2. The CDR3 runs 12 residues. Germline loops: CDR1 GTSNPN, CDR2 SVGIG (reference sequence).